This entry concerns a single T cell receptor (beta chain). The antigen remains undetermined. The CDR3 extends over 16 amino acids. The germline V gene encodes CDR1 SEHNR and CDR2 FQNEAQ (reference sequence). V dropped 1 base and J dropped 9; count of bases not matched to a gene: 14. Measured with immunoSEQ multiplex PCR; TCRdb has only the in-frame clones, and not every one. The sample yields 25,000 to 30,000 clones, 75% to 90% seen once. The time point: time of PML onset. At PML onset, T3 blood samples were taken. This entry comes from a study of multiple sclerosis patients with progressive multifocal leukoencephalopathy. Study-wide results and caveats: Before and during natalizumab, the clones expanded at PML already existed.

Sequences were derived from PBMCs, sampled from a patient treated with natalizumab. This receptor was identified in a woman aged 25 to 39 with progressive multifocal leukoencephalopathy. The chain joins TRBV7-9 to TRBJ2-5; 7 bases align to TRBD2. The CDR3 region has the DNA TGTGCCAGCAGCTTAGAAGGCCGGGAGGCCGAAAAGTCCCAGTACTTC. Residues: CASSLEGREAEKSQYF.